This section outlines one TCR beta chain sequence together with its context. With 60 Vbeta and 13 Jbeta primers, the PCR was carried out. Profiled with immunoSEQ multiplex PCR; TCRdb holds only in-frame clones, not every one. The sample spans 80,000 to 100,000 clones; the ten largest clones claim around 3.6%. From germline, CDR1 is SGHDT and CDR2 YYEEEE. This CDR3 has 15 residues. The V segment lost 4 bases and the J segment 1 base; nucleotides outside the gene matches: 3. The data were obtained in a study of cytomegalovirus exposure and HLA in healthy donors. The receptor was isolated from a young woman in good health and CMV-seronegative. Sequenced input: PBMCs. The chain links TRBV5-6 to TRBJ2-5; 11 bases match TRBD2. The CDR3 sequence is CASSRLAGTQETQYF. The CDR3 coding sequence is TGTGCCAGCAGCAGACTAGCGGGGACCCAAGAGACCCAGTACTTC.